The 17 T cell receptor beta chains presented below share a single source sample, sequenced in a study of T cell responses to AZD1222 COVID-19 vaccine. TCRdb's table, derived via immunoSEQ multiplex PCR, lists solely in-frame clones and lacks some. The data show about 180,000 clones, approximately 94% seen once. This specimen was peripheral blood, taken 28 days after the second AZD1222 dose. These receptors all come from an adult who received the AZD1222 COVID-19 vaccine.

The CDR3 here is CAISPSADRTIYF. CDR3 DNA sequence: TGTGCCATCAGTCCTTCTGCCGATCGGACCATATATTTT. The chain joins TRBV10-3 to TRBJ1-3; D is uncertain. This CDR3 is 13 amino acids long. Germline loops: CDR1 ENHRY, CDR2 SYGVKD. V lost 5 bases to trimming and J lost 10 bases, with 15 bases between them.

This sequence joins TRBV4-2 and TRBJ2-1; TRBD2 matches at 7 bases. Unmatched junction bases numbered 5, after V lost 0 bases and J lost 6 bases. This CDR3 region has 15 residues. Looked up from germline, CDR1 is LGHNA and CDR2 is YNFKEQ. The CDR3 DNA follows: TGTGCCAGCAGCCAAGACGGAGGGACTACCAATGAGCAGTTCTTC. It codes for CASSQDGGTTNEQFF.

This rearrangement joins TRBV3-1 (or the pseudogene TRBV3-2) to TRBJ2-1; 7 bases align to TRBD1. CDR1 and CDR2 (germline): LGHDT, YNNKEL (reference sequence). There are 15 residues in the CDR3. The V segment lost 1 base and the J segment 8 bases; nucleotides outside the gene matches: 8. CDR3 nucleotides: TGTGCCAGCAGCCAAGGAGACAGGGCTTTCGATGAGCAGTTCTTC. Translating it yields CASSQGDRAFDEQFF.

In this sample, this clone turned up a few times. This chain joins TRBV6-5 and TRBJ1-5; D unclear. The CDR3 extends over 13 amino acids. Germline lookup yields CDR1 MNHEY and CDR2 SVGAGI. V was pared by 5 bases and J by 7 bases, with 12 bases between. The CDR3 reads CASSITVGQPQHF. The CDR3 coding sequence is TGTGCCAGCAGTATCACAGTCGGCCAGCCCCAGCATTTT.

As to this clone: Other DNA sequences within the sample encode an identical CDR3. The chain joins TRBV19 to TRBJ1-5; tentatively, D is TRBD1 (5 bases). Trimming took off 7 bases at V and 0 bases at J, with 7 bases between the two ends. The CDR3 totals 13 residues. CDR1 LNHDA and CDR2 SQIVND come from the germline V gene (reference sequence). CDR3 protein: CASKGRSNQPQHF. CDR3 coding DNA: TGTGCCAGTAAGGGGCGTAGCAATCAGCCCCAGCATTTT. Full variable domain (rest looked up from reference TRBV19 and TRBJ1-5): DGGITQSPKYLFRKEGQNVTLSCEQNLNHDAMYWYRQDPGQGLRLIYYSQIVNDFQKGDIAEGYSVSREKKESFPLTVTSAQKNPTAFYLCASKGRSNQPQHFGDGTRLSIL.

The J gene is TRBJ1-4, the V gene TRBV9; D is unresolved. The germline V and J ends were trimmed by 6 bases and 7 bases, with 25 bases remaining between them. This CDR3 has 17 amino acids. Looked up from germline, CDR1 is SGDLS and CDR2 is YYNGEE. CDR3 sequence (DNA): TGTGCCAGCATCGTCCCCGGGCAGGCCTCCGTGGGTGAAAAACTGTTTTTT. Amino acids: CASIVPGQASVGEKLFF. Full variable domain (missing parts from reference TRBV9 and TRBJ1-4): DSGVTQTPKHLITATGQRVTLRCSPRSGDLSVYWYQQSLDQGLQFLIQYYNGEERAKGNILERFSAQQFPDLHSELNLSSLELGDSALYFCASIVPGQASVGEKLFFGSGTQLSVL.

In its sample, this clone was seen a few times. V usage is TRBV28 and J usage is TRBJ2-3; D not certain. Looked up from germline, CDR1 is MDHEN and CDR2 is SYDVKM. V lost 3 bases and J 2 bases, leaving 9 bases between the germline ends. This CDR3 contains 14 residues. The CDR3 region is CASSFHPDTDTQYF. CDR3 DNA sequence: TGTGCCAGCAGTTTTCATCCGGACACAGATACGCAGTATTTT.

This clone is a singleton in its sample. This rearrangement joins TRBV7-9 to TRBJ1-1; TRBD1 agrees at 9 bases. The CDR3 runs 13 residues. Germline V gene sequence: CDR1 SEHNR, CDR2 FQNEAQ (reference sequence). With 5 bases clipped from V and 3 bases from J, the junction kept 1 base outside the gene matches. CDR3 amino acids: CASSGQGHTEAFF. In DNA, the CDR3 is TGTGCCAGCAGCGGACAGGGGCACACTGAAGCTTTCTTT.

The CDR3 spells CASSGHRDQPQHF. The CDR3 DNA reads TGTGCCAGCTCAGGACATCGAGATCAGCCCCAGCATTTT. This chain links TRBV28 with TRBJ1-5; perhaps TRBD1 as D (5 bases). Trimming pared 8 bases from V and 5 bases from J, leaving 13 bases between. The CDR3 length is 13 residues. Germline V gene lookup returns CDR1 MDHEN and CDR2 SYDVKM.

The rearrangement uses TRBV2 and TRBJ1-2, with 8 bases identical to TRBD1. CDR1 SNHLY and CDR2 FYNNEI come from the germline V gene. This CDR3 spans 14 amino acids. The V and J ends lost 6 bases and 5 bases, in that order; junction bases with no gene match: 8. CDR3 nucleotides: TGTGCCAGCAGGGCAGGGACAGGTTATTATGGCTACACCTTC. This sequence encodes CASRAGTGYYGYTF.

The rearrangement uses TRBV18 and TRBJ1-1; D not certain. Trimming stripped 5 bases from V and 0 bases from J, with 13 bases between. CDR1 and CDR2 (germline): KGHSH, LQKENI. The CDR3 covers 15 residues. CDR3 loop: CASSSFGNLNTEAFF. Written as DNA, the CDR3 is TGTGCCAGCTCATCCTTCGGAAATTTGAACACTGAAGCTTTCTTT. Drawing the rest from reference TRBV18 and TRBJ1-1, the complete variable domain is NAGVMQNPRHLVRRRGQEARLRCSPMKGHSHVYWYRQLPEEGLKFMVYLQKENIIDESGMPKERFSAEFPKEGPSILRIQQVVRGDSAAYFCASSSFGNLNTEAFFGQGTRLTVV.

This rearrangement joins TRBV21-1 to TRBJ1-1; the table's D call TRBD1 went unverified against the DNA. TRBV21-1 is marked as a pseudogene. This CDR3 comprises 15 residues. Written as DNA, the CDR3 is TGTGCCAGCAGCAAAGGCGGGACAGAGAACACTGAAGCTTTCTTT. The encoded protein is CASSKGGTENTEAFF.

The chain is built from TRBV20-1 and TRBJ2-2; D is unresolved. CDR3 length: 11 amino acids. V lost 3 bases and J lost 5, with 4 bases in between. The germline V gene has CDR1 DFQATT and CDR2 SNEGSKA (reference sequence). The CDR3 loop reads CSARGTGELFF. The CDR3 nucleotides read TGCAGTGCTAGGGGGACCGGGGAGCTGTTTTTT.

The V and J genes are TRBV11-2 and TRBJ1-4, with 8 bases matching TRBD1. The germline CDR1 and CDR2 sequences are SGHAT and FQNNGV. V lost 1 base, J lost 6 bases, and 7 bases stayed unmatched. The CDR3 runs to 16 residues. The CDR3 protein is CASSLVSGGEDEKLFF. The CDR3 nucleotides read TGTGCCAGCAGCTTAGTTTCAGGGGGCGAGGATGAAAAACTGTTTTTT. Variable domain in full (rest from reference TRBV11-2 and TRBJ1-4): EAGVAQSPRYKIIEKRQSVAFWCNPISGHATLYWYQQILGQGPKLLIQFQNNGVVDDSQLPKDRFSAERLKGVDSTLKIQPAKLEDSAVYLCASSLVSGGEDEKLFFGSGTQLSVL.

This chain links TRBV18 with TRBJ1-2, with D uncertain. CDR1 and CDR2 (germline): KGHSH, LQKENI. Between the trimmed V and J ends, which lost 2 bases and 2 bases, there was a span of 15 bases. The CDR3 length is 16 residues. The CDR3 here is CASSPGAQRANYGYTF. CDR3 nucleotide sequence: TGTGCCAGCTCACCAGGTGCTCAGAGGGCAAACTATGGCTACACCTTC.

A word on this clone: Other DNA sequences within the sample encode an identical CDR3. V usage is TRBV28 and J usage is TRBJ2-7, with D perhaps matching TRBD2 (6 bases). The CDR3 is 13 amino acids. Germline loops: CDR1 MDHEN, CDR2 SYDVKM. The V gene lost 3 bases and the J gene lost 3 bases, with 9 bases spanning the gap. Here the CDR3 DNA reads TGTGCCAGCAGTTTCCGGGGACTCTACGAGCAGTACTTC. Protein sequence: CASSFRGLYEQYF. The variable domain in full, with the rest retrieved from reference TRBV28 and TRBJ2-7, is DVKVTQSSRYLVKRTGEKVFLECVQDMDHENMFWYRQDPGLGLRLIYFSYDVKMKEKGDIPEGYSVSREKKERFSLILESASTNQTSMYLCASSFRGLYEQYFGPGTRLTVT.

V is TRBV5-1 and J is TRBJ2-1; D possibly corresponds to TRBD1 (5 bases). V was trimmed by 0 bases and J by 0 bases, leaving 13 bases between them. Germline loops: CDR1 SGHRS, CDR2 YFSETQ. The CDR3 contains 17 residues. The CDR3 coding sequence is TGCGCCAGCAGCTTGGCAGGGCTTGATGTCTCCTACAATGAGCAGTTCTTC. This encodes CASSLAGLDVSYNEQFF.